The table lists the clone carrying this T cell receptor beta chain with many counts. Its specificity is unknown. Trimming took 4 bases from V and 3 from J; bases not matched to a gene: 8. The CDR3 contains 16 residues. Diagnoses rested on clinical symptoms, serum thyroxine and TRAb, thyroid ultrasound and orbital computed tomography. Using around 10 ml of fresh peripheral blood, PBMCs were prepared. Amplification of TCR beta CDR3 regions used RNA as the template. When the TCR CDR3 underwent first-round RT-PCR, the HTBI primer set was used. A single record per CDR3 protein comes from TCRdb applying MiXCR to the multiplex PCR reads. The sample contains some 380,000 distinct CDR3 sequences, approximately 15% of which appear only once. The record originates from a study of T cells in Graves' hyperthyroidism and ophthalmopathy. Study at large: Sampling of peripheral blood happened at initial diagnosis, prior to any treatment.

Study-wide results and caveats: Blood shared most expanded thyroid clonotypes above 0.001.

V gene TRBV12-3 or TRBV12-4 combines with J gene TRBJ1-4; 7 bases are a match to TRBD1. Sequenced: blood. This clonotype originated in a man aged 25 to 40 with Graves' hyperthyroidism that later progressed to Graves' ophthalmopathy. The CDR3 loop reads CASSSTSGQSNEKLFF. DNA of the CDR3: TGTGCCAGCAGTTCCACCTCGGGACAGTCTAATGAAAAACTGTTTTTT.